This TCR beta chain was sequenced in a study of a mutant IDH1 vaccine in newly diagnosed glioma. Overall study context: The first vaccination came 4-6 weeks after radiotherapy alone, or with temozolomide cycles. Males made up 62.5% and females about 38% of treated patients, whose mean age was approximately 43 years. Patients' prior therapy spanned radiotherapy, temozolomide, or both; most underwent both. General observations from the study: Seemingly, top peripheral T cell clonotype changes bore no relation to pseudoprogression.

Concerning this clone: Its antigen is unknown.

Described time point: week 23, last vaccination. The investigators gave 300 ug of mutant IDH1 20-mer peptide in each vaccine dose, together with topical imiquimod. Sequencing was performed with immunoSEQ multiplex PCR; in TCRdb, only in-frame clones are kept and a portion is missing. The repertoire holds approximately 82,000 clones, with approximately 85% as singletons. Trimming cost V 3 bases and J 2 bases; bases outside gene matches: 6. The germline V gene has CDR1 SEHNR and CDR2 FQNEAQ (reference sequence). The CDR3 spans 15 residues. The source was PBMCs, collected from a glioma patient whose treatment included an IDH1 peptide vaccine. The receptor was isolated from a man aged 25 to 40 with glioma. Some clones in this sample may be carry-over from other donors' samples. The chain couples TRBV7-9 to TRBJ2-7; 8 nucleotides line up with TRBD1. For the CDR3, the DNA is TGTGCCAGCAGCTTGCAGGGGGCGTCTACCTACGAGCAGTACTTC. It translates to CASSLQGASTYEQYF.